This entry lists 28 T cell receptor beta chains sequenced from one sample in a study of human T cells and chemical hapten exposure. The time point denotes: pre-sensitization, week 0. Treatment denoted: therapeutic diphenylcyclopropenone sensitization with weekly scalp DPC. TCRdb passed the RACE reads through MiXCR, listing each CDR3 protein once. The sample gives 80,000 to 100,000 distinct CDR3 sequences, 8% to 10% of which show up once; roughly 3.5% is in the top ten. Here the sequenced sample was whole blood, taken in connection with sensitization to the hapten diphenylcyclopropenone (DPC). These receptors were taken from a middle-aged woman with alopecia areata. Some clones in this sample may be carry-over from other donors' samples.

Ten or more counts support this clonotype. The chain recombines TRBV25-1 with TRBJ1-4, with a weak D call TRBD1 (5 bases). The V and J ends lost 3 bases and 4 bases respectively, with 12 bases between them. From germline, CDR1 is MGHDK and CDR2 SYGVNS. This CDR3 has 15 residues. For the CDR3, the DNA is TGTGCCAGCAGTGAGCGGGACGGACTTAATGAAAAACTGTTTTTT. Translated, it gives CASSERDGLNEKLFF.

The V call is TRBV28, the J call TRBJ2-7, with 9 bases matching TRBD1. Germline assignment: CDR1 MDHEN and CDR2 SYDVKM. This CDR3 region has 15 residues. Unmatched junction bases numbered 4, after V lost 3 bases and J lost 1 base. CDR3 sequence: CASSFLGQGSYEQYF. CDR3 nucleotide sequence: TGTGCCAGCAGTTTTTTGGGACAGGGATCCTACGAGCAGTACTTC.

This clonotype was recorded at least ten times. The chain carries TRBV12-3 or TRBV12-4 and TRBJ2-5; no firm D call. The CDR3 loop spans 13 amino acids. V shed 3 bases and J shed 6 bases, with 11 bases lying between them. The CDR3 spells CASSLLHSKTQYF. The CDR3 bases are TGTGCCAGCAGTTTGCTACATTCCAAGACCCAGTACTTC.

This clonotype appeared a few times. This chain links TRBV11-2 with TRBJ2-7; D assignment may be TRBD1 or TRBD2 (5 bases each). The CDR3 spans 13 residues. Trimming stripped 3 bases from V and 6 bases from J, with 12 bases between. Germline V CDR1 and CDR2: SGHAT, FQNNGV. The CDR3 DNA reads TGTGCCAGCAGCTTGGGGGACCGTCGCGAGCAGTACTTC. Residues: CASSLGDRREQYF.

Ten or more counts support this clonotype. At one of its ends the junction is not consistent with the germline gene, which may arise from a read error. The gene calls are TRBV7-7 and TRBJ2-2, with 11 bases identical to TRBD1. The CDR3 consists of 17 residues. Germline CDR1 SSHAT, CDR2 FNYEAQ (reference sequence). This CDR3 is CASSPTGTGGIGGELFF. As DNA, the CDR3 is TGTGCTAGCAGCCCAACCGGGACAGGGGGTATAGGCGGGGAGCTGTTTTTT.

This clonotype was counted many times. The chain links TRBV5-1 to TRBJ1-1, with D maybe TRBD1 (5 bases). This CDR3 region has 14 residues. Germline V gives CDR1 SGHRS, CDR2 YFSETQ. Trimming took 3 bases from V and 0 from J, leaving 9 bases between them. The CDR3 DNA is TGCGCCAGCAGCTACGGGGCCATGAACACTGAAGCTTTCTTT. It yields the protein CASSYGAMNTEAFF.

The chain combines TRBV6-2 or TRBV6-3 with TRBJ2-5, with 7 nucleotides matching TRBD2. V shed 6 bases and J 2 bases; nucleotides not matched to a gene: 3. The CDR3 is made up of 13 amino acids. CDR1 and CDR2 from the germline V gene are MNHEY and SVGEGT. The CDR3 nucleotides read TGTGCCAGCAGACCTAGCGGACAAGAGACCCAGTACTTC. It yields the protein CASRPSGQETQYF.

This clonotype was found many times. The J gene is TRBJ2-2, the V gene TRBV5-1, with no clear D. CDR1 is SGHRS, CDR2 YFSETQ, per germline. Trimming cost V 0 bases and J 1 base, with 10 bases left between them. The length of the CDR3 is 16 residues. CDR3 in DNA: TGCGCCAGCAGCTTGGATGTTAACTTGAACACCGGGGAGCTGTTTTTT. Translation gives CASSLDVNLNTGELFF. The full variable domain, in which reference TRBV5-1 and TRBJ2-2 provide the parts outside the CDR3, is KAGVTQTPRYLIKTRGQQVTLSCSPISGHRSVSWYQQTPGQGLQFLFEYFSETQRNKGNFPGRFSGRQFSNSRSEMNVSTLELGDSALYLCASSLDVNLNTGELFFGEGSRLTVL.

The chain has TRBV6-6 and TRBJ2-7; 7 bases are shared with TRBD1. The germline CDR1 and CDR2 sequences are MNHNY and SVGAGI (reference sequence). The CDR3 is 15 amino acids. J lost 7 bases, V lost 7 bases, and 16 bases had no gene match. In DNA, the CDR3 is TGTGCCAGCACGAAGGAAGGGGGCCTGCTCGGGGAGCAGTACTTC. Protein sequence: CASTKEGGLLGEQYF.

Concerning this clonotype: A much larger clonotype is one base distant, so this may be a read error. The chain links TRBV7-9 to TRBJ1-4; 11 bases align to TRBD1. Germline V gene data show CDR1 as SEHNR and CDR2 as FQNEAQ (reference sequence). This CDR3 is built from 15 residues. The CDR3 reads CASSSGTGGDENLFF. CDR3 sequence (DNA): TGTGCCAGCAGCTCCGGGACAGGGGGTGATGAAAACCTGTTTTTT.

The table lists this clonotype with a few counts. The genes are TRBV28 and TRBJ2-7; D unresolved. Germline assignment: CDR1 MDHEN and CDR2 SYDVKM. V gave up 7 bases and J gave up 2 bases, with 6 bases separating them. The length of the CDR3 is 11 residues. The CDR3 DNA follows: TGTGCCAGCAAGACCACCTACGAGCAGTACTTC. It specifies CASKTTYEQYF.

This clonotype has just a few counts. CDR3 residues: CASSRGTSGLANEQFF. CDR3 nucleotide sequence: TGTGCCAGCAGCCGGGGGACTAGCGGGTTGGCCAATGAGCAGTTCTTC. The rearrangement joins TRBV3-1 to TRBJ2-1, with 12 bases identical to TRBD2. Germline CDR1 reads LGHDT; CDR2 reads YNNKEL (reference sequence). Trimming took 4 bases from V and 6 from J; bases not matched to a gene: 7. This CDR3 region has 16 residues.

A remark on this clonotype: Just one base apart from a much larger clone, this may be a read error. As the CDR3 is not closed by the conserved phenylalanine or tryptophan, this likely results from a read error. The genes are TRBV12-3 or TRBV12-4 and TRBJ2-7; the match to TRBD2 covers 8 bases. The CDR3 loop spans 16 amino acids. V dropped 3 bases and J dropped 6; count of bases not matched to a gene: 13. CDR3 region: CASSFYGLAGPSEQYS. As DNA, the CDR3 is TGTGCCAGCAGTTTCTACGGACTAGCAGGGCCATCCGAGCAGTACTCC.

The CDR3 sequence: CASSQAHIGNTEAFF. CDR3 in DNA: TGCGCCAGCAGCCAAGCCCACATCGGGAACACTGAAGCTTTCTTT. The genes are TRBV4-3 and TRBJ1-1; D remains unclear. The CDR3 runs 15 residues. Germline V gives CDR1 LGHNA, CDR2 YSLEER. V lost 1 base and J 1 base, leaving 10 bases between the germline ends.

In its sample, this clonotype was seen many times. The V gene is TRBV6-4, the J gene TRBJ1-1; D ambiguous. CDR1 and CDR2 from the germline V gene are MRHNA and SNTAGT. V lost 2 bases, J lost 0 bases, and 4 bases lay in between. The CDR3 has 13 amino acids. The CDR3 sequence is CASSDTLNTEAFF. As DNA, the CDR3 is TGTGCCAGCAGTGACACCTTGAACACTGAAGCTTTCTTT.

The chain employs TRBV7-6 and TRBJ1-6; the match to TRBD1 covers 10 bases. Losses at the gene ends were 4 bases for V and 9 bases for J; bases not matched to a gene: 9. The CDR3 extends over 16 amino acids. Germline assignment: CDR1 SGHVS and CDR2 FNYEAQ. CDR3 in DNA: TGTGCCAGCAGCTCACTGACAGGGGGCCGGGGTTCACCCCTCCACTTT. It yields the protein CASSSLTGGRGSPLHF.

A few counts support this clonotype. The chain is built from TRBV7-9 and TRBJ1-5; possibly TRBD1 for D (5 bases). This CDR3 has 12 residues. V was clipped by 5 bases and J by 9 bases, with 11 bases between them. Germline assignment: CDR1 SEHNR and CDR2 FQNEAQ (reference sequence). CDR3: CASSQGVGPQHF. CDR3 nucleotides: TGTGCCAGCAGCCAGGGAGTGGGGCCCCAGCATTTT. The whole variable domain, filled in from reference TRBV7-9 and TRBJ1-5, reads DTGVSQNPRHKITKRGQNVTFRCDPISEHNRLYWYRQTLGQGPEFLTYFQNEAQLEKSRLLSDRFSAERPKGSFSTLEIQRTEQGDSAMYLCASSQGVGPQHFGDGTRLSIL.

This chain's CDR3 is CSARGTDPARPQHF. The CDR3 nucleotides read TGCAGTGCTAGGGGGACAGACCCCGCCAGGCCCCAGCATTTT. The chain has TRBV20-1 and TRBJ1-5, with TRBD1 identical over 7 bases. V was pared by 3 bases and J by 9 bases, with 11 bases of the junction left unmatched. CDR1 is DFQATT, CDR2 SNEGSKA, per germline (reference sequence). This CDR3 has 14 amino acids.

This clonotype was detected ten times or more. The V and J genes are TRBV29-1 and TRBJ1-2, with D tentatively TRBD1 (5 bases). V dropped 4 bases and J dropped 4 bases, with 10 bases sitting between them. The CDR3 is 12 amino acids. Germline V lookup: CDR1 SQVTM, CDR2 ANQGSEA. CDR3: CSVGGRSYGYTF. The DNA of the CDR3 is TGCAGCGTTGGGGGCAGAAGCTATGGCTACACCTTC.

The chain uses TRBV28 and TRBJ1-1; 11 bases line up with TRBD1. J gave up 5 bases and V 6 bases, and 17 bases lay outside the gene matches. Germline V CDR1 and CDR2: MDHEN, SYDVKM. The CDR3 extends over 18 amino acids. This chain's CDR3 is CASSPLPRTGGADTEAFF. For the CDR3, the DNA is TGTGCCAGCAGCCCACTACCTCGGACAGGGGGCGCCGATACTGAAGCTTTCTTT.

In this sample, this clonotype turned up a few times. V is TRBV4-2 and J is TRBJ2-7; 7 nucleotides agree with TRBD1. Germline V gives CDR1 LGHNA, CDR2 YNFKEQ. After removal of 2 bases from V and 2 bases from J, the junction contained 6 bases not matched to a gene. The CDR3 extends over 15 amino acids. The CDR3 loop is CASSQPRTGTYEQYF. The CDR3 coding sequence is TGTGCCAGCAGCCAACCTAGGACAGGAACCTACGAGCAGTACTTC.

This clonotype was observed at least ten times. V gene TRBV12-3 or TRBV12-4 combines with J gene TRBJ2-5; perhaps TRBD2 as D (7 bases). The germline V and J ends were trimmed by 5 bases and 4 bases, with 14 bases remaining between them. The CDR3 is 14 residues long. Here the CDR3 DNA reads TGTGCCAGCAGTAAAAGGGGGGGACCAGAGACCCAGTACTTC. This codes for CASSKRGGPETQYF.

The chain recombines TRBV28 with TRBJ2-5; 7 nucleotides line up with TRBD2. CDR1 MDHEN and CDR2 SYDVKM come from the germline V gene. V shed 5 bases, J shed 14 bases, and the junction held 11 bases outside the gene matches. The CDR3 is 12 amino acids. The CDR3 here is CASSPSTSSNYF. In nucleotides, the CDR3 is TGTGCCAGCAGTCCTTCGACTAGCTCAAATTACTTC. Filled out from reference TRBV28 and TRBJ2-5, the complete variable domain reads DVKVTQSSRYLVKRTGEKVFLECVQDMDHENMFWYRQDPGLGLRLIYFSYDVKMKEKGDIPEGYSVSREKKERFSLILESASTNQTSMYLCASSPSTSSNYFGPGTRLLVL.

This clonotype came up many times. The chain employs TRBV28 and TRBJ1-6, with D possibly TRBD1 on 6 matching bases. The CDR3 contains 14 residues. V lost 3 bases to trimming and J lost 8 bases, with 11 bases between them. Germline assignment: CDR1 MDHEN and CDR2 SYDVKM. In nucleotides, the CDR3 is TGTGCCAGCAGTTTTGGGGGCTCGGATTCACCCCTCCACTTT. The encoded protein is CASSFGGSDSPLHF.

V and J are TRBV6-2 or TRBV6-3 and TRBJ2-3, with 9 bases lining up with TRBD2. The CDR3 is made up of 17 amino acids. V lost 2 bases and J lost 4; bases outside the gene matches: 10. Germline CDR1 and CDR2: MNHEY and SVGEGT. The CDR3 loop is CASSYVLGTSFPDTQYF. The CDR3 bases are TGTGCCAGCAGTTACGTTCTGGGGACTAGCTTCCCAGATACGCAGTATTTT.

This clonotype was detected ten times or more. The gene calls are TRBV5-6 and TRBJ1-2; 9 nucleotides match TRBD1. CDR1 and CDR2 (germline): SGHDT, YYEEEE. This CDR3 comprises 13 residues. The V gene end was trimmed by 4 bases and the J gene end by 5 bases; junction bases not matched to a gene: 3. The CDR3 nucleotides read TGTGCCAGCAGCCCGGACAGGGGTTATGGCTACACCTTC. As protein: CASSPDRGYGYTF.

This clonotype appeared a single time. The chain employs TRBV28 and TRBJ1-2, with D hard to call. V gave up 6 bases and J gave up 2 bases, with 10 bases separating them. The germline V gene encodes CDR1 MDHEN and CDR2 SYDVKM. The CDR3 spans 13 residues. As DNA, the CDR3 is TGTGCCAGCAGATGGACGGTGAACTATGGCTACACCTTC. Amino acids: CASRWTVNYGYTF.

This clonotype showed up just a few times. This chain uses TRBV7-2 with TRBJ2-6; D remains ambiguous. V shed 2 bases and J shed 0 bases, with 8 bases lying between them. CDR3 length: 16 residues. Germline CDR1 and CDR2: SGHTA and FQGNSA. In DNA, the CDR3 is TGTGCCAGCAGCTTAATGTTTGCCTCTGGGGCCAACGTCCTGACTTTC. It is translated as CASSLMFASGANVLTF. Supplemented by reference TRBV7-2 and TRBJ2-6, the full variable domain reads GAGVSQSPSNKVTEKGKDVELRCDPISGHTALYWYRQSLGQGLEFLIYFQGNSAPDKSGLPSDRFSAERTGGSVSTLTIQRTQQEDSAVYLCASSLMFASGANVLTFGAGSRLTVL.